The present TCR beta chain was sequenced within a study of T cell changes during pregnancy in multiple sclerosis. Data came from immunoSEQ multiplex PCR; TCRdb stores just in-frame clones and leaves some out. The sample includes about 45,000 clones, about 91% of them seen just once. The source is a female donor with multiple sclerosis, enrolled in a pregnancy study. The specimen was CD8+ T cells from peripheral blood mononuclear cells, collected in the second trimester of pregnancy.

The CDR3 DNA is TGTGCCAGCAGCCCGGGTTCTCTAGCCAAAAACATTCAGTACTTC. Encoded protein: CASSPGSLAKNIQYF. The chain is built from TRBV9 and TRBJ2-4, with D unclear. The CDR3 length is 15 residues. Per the germline V gene, CDR1 is SGDLS and CDR2 is YYNGEE. V lost 4 bases to trimming and J lost 0 bases, with 11 bases between them. Looking up the rest from reference TRBV9 and TRBJ2-4 gives the full variable domain: DSGVTQTPKHLITATGQRVTLRCSPRSGDLSVYWYQQSLDQGLQFLIQYYNGEERAKGNILERFSAQQFPDLHSELNLSSLELGDSALYFCASSPGSLAKNIQYFGAGTRLSVL.